This is a list of T cell receptor beta chains from one sample in a study of human T cells and chemical hapten exposure. Via MiXCR, TCRdb re-called the RACE reads, giving one row per CDR3 protein. The repertoire holds under 85,000 distinct CDR3 sequences, with about a tenth as singletons. Sequenced here: whole blood, sampled in connection with sensitization to the hapten diphenylcyclopropenone (DPC). All receptors come from a woman in her 50s with alopecia areata. Some clones in this sample may be carry-over from other donors' samples. The CDR3 runs from the conserved cysteine through the conserved F or W. D genes are given only for firm matches. Clone size is not always given. Where it is, it says once, few, many or a class for expanded clones.

J gene | D gene | clone size | V gene | CDR3 DNA | CDR3 protein
TRBJ2-7 | NA | few | TRBV11-2 | TGTGCCAGCAGCCGTCCTGGGGGGCCCTACGAGCAGTACTTC | CASSRPGGPYEQYF
TRBJ2-1 | TRBD2 | NA | TRBV24-1 | TGTGCCACCGCGGGGGGCCTACCCTCCTACAATGAGCAGTTCTTC | CATAGGLPSYNEQFF
TRBJ2-6 | NA | many | TRBV2 | TGTGCCAGCAGTGAAGTCGGGAAGGCTGGGGCCAACGTCCTGACTTTC | CASSEVGKAGANVLTF
TRBJ2-1 | TRBD2 | many | TRBV29-1 | TGCAGCGTTGAAGAGGGGACTAGCTCCTACAATGAGCAGTTCTTC | CSVEEGTSSYNEQFF
TRBJ1-2 | NA | NA | TRBV5-6 | TGTGCCAGCAGCCTAATCAGGCAGCTCTATGGCTACACCTTC | CASSLIRQLYGYTF
TRBJ2-7 | NA | NA | TRBV3-1 | TGTGCCAGCAGCCAAGATCTCTACGAGCAGTACTTC | CASSQDLYEQYF
TRBJ1-3 | NA | many | TRBV11-2 | TGTGCCAGCAGCAGACATCCAGGGCCCCGGACCGGAAACACCATATATTTT | CASSRHPGPRTGNTIYF
TRBJ2-3 | NA | NA | TRBV5-1 | TGCGCCAGCAGTTTCGGGCAGCAGGCAGATACGCAGTATTTT | CASSFGQQADTQYF
TRBJ2-3 | NA | NA | TRBV12-3/TRBV12-4 | TGTGCCAGCAGTAGGACCAGAACCCAACTTAGCACAGATACGCAGTATTTT | CASSRTRTQLSTDTQYF
TRBJ2-5 | TRBD2 | many | TRBV7-9 | TGTGCCAGCAGCTTACTGCGGGGCCCTCGGACTAGCGGGAGATTGGAGACCCAGTACTTC | CASSLLRGPRTSGRLETQYF
TRBJ2-3 | TRBD1 | many | TRBV5-1 | TGCGCCAGCAGCCTGCGACAGGGGTTCCCAGATACGCAGTATTTT | CASSLRQGFPDTQYF
TRBJ1-1 | TRBD1 | once | TRBV29-1 | TGCAGCGCCTCGGGACAGGCACGTGAAGCTTTCTTT | CSASGQAREAFF
TRBJ1-2 | TRBD1 | many | TRBV20-1 | TGCAGTGCTGGGCGACAGGGAGACTATGGCTACACCTTC | CSAGRQGDYGYTF
TRBJ2-1 | TRBD2 | NA | TRBV6-4 | TGTGCCAGCAGTGACTCGACTAGCGGGGACTACAATGAGCAGTTCTTC | CASSDSTSGDYNEQFF
TRBJ2-1 | NA | many | TRBV29-1 | TGCAGCGTTGTCCCGGGACCGCCGAGGGCTAATGAGCAGTTCTTC | CSVVPGPPRANEQFF
TRBJ2-1 | NA | NA | TRBV24-1 | TGTGCCACCCGCTCCTACAATGAGCAGTTCTTC | CATRSYNEQFF
TRBJ1-1 | NA | NA | TRBV7-7 | TGTGCTAGCAGCTTTAAGGGTAGTGACGCTGAAGCTTTCTTT | CASSFKGSDAEAFF
TRBJ2-3 | NA | many | TRBV4-2 | TGTGCCAGCAGCCAGGATCCCTTAGTCGATACGCAGTATTTT | CASSQDPLVDTQYF
TRBJ2-3 | NA | few | TRBV3-1 | TGTGCCAGCAGCCAAGATAGGGAGACCCCCACAGATACGCAGTATTTT | CASSQDRETPTDTQYF
TRBJ1-1 | NA | few | TRBV29-1 | TGCAGCGTTGCGGACACTGAAGCTTTCTTT | CSVADTEAFF
TRBJ2-5 | TRBD2 | many | TRBV12-3/TRBV12-4 | TGTGCCAGCAGCCCCCGCTTGGGCACTAGCGCGGGCCAAGAGACCCAGTACTTC | CASSPRLGTSAGQETQYF
TRBJ2-1 | TRBD2 | many | TRBV10-1 | TGCGCCAGCAGCGATTCGGGACTAGCGTCTCTCGATGAGCAGTTCTTC | CASSDSGLASLDEQFF
TRBJ2-1 | NA | NA | TRBV7-3 | TGTGCCAGCAGCTTAATCCGGGGGAATGAGCAGTTCTTC | CASSLIRGNEQFF
TRBJ2-1 | TRBD2 | NA | TRBV10-1 | TGCGCCAGCAGCGACACCGGGACTACCTCTAATGAGCAGTTCTTC | CASSDTGTTSNEQFF
TRBJ2-1 | NA | many | TRBV3-1 | TGTGCCAGCAGCCAAGAATGGAGTGGCAATGAGCAGTTCTTC | CASSQEWSGNEQFF
TRBJ2-1 | NA | few | TRBV27 | TGTGCCAGCAGTTCCAGTTTGGGGAATTATGAGCAGTTCTTC | CASSSSLGNYEQFF
TRBJ2-5 | TRBD2 | many | TRBV7-2 | TGTGCCAGCAGCCCCCCTCTAGCGGGAGTATTAGGGCAAGAGACCCAGTACTTC | CASSPPLAGVLGQETQYF
TRBJ2-3 | NA | many | TRBV29-1 | TGCAGCGTTGAAGTAACAGGGTATACGCAGTATTTT | CSVEVTGYTQYF
TRBJ2-2 | NA | few | TRBV12-3/TRBV12-4 | TGTGCCAGCAGTTTCGAGGCCGGGGAGCTGTTTTTT | CASSFEAGELFF
TRBJ2-7 | NA | few | TRBV29-1 | TGCAGCGTGACGACTGCCACATTCTCCTACGAGCAGTACTTC | CSVTTATFSYEQYF
TRBJ1-2 | TRBD1 | NA | TRBV11-2 | TGTGCCAGCAGCTCCACTGGACAGGATGGCTACACCTTC | CASSSTGQDGYTF
TRBJ1-5 | NA | NA | TRBV7-2 | TGTGCCAGCAGCCAGCGGGGTTTTCAGCCCCAGCATTTT | CASSQRGFQPQHF
TRBJ1-1 | NA | many | TRBV12-3/TRBV12-4 | TGTGCCAGCAGTCCCCATCAGAACACTGAAGCTTTCTTT | CASSPHQNTEAFF
TRBJ2-1 | NA | many | TRBV20-1 | TGCAGTGCTAGAGATAGCCGGGGCGGCCACAATGAGCAGTTCTTC | CSARDSRGGHNEQFF
TRBJ2-3 | TRBD2 | many | TRBV5-4 | TGTGCCAGCAGCTTGTGGGGACTAGCGGCGACAGATACGCAGTATTTT | CASSLWGLAATDTQYF
TRBJ2-5 | TRBD2 | NA | TRBV6-6 | TGTGCCAGCAGTTCCTTAGCGGGAGACGGGACCCAGTACTTC | CASSSLAGDGTQYF
TRBJ1-5 | NA | few | TRBV28 | TGTGCCAGCAGTTTACCCTACAATCAGCCCCAGCATTTT | CASSLPYNQPQHF
TRBJ1-6 | TRBD1 | few | TRBV4-2 | TGTGCCAGCAGCACCGATCAGGGGGCCAATTCACCCCTCCACTTT | CASSTDQGANSPLHF
TRBJ1-2 | NA | many | TRBV6-6 | TGTGCCAGCAGTCGTGGGCCGGGGGCGGACTATGGCTACACCTTC | CASSRGPGADYGYTF
TRBJ1-1 | NA | many | TRBV10-2 | TGCGCCAGCAAAGAAGGGGGCACTGAAGCTTTCTTT | CASKEGGTEAFF
TRBJ2-1 | NA | few | TRBV11-1 | TGTGCCAGCAGCTTTGTTCGGTCCCGCAATGAGCAGTTCTTC | CASSFVRSRNEQFF
TRBJ1-1 | NA | many | TRBV29-1 | TGCAGCGTTGAAAACATGAGGAAAGCTGAAGCTTTCTTT | CSVENMRKAEAFF
TRBJ2-1 | NA | NA | TRBV15 | TGTGCCACCAGCAGAGATCTCGGACCCCCCTCCAATGAGCAGTTCTTC | CATSRDLGPPSNEQFF
TRBJ1-4 | NA | many | TRBV29-1 | TGCAGCGGCGGTAATGAAAAACTGTTTTTT | CSGGNEKLFF
TRBJ2-3 | TRBD1 | many | TRBV24-1 | TGTGCCACCAGTGATTTCGGGACAGGGGAAGATACGCAGTATTTT | CATSDFGTGEDTQYF